Listed here are 2 T cell receptor beta chains from one sample, sequenced in a study of spatial heterogeneity in lung cancer. Time point given: sample taken at primary tumor resection. Their cognate antigens are unknown. In TCRdb, the 5' RACE reads were re-called with MiXCR into one record per CDR3 protein. The sample has roughly 1,500 distinct CDR3 sequences, less than 20% seen once. Overall study results and limits: Counts of expanded alpha and beta TCRs within tumors tracked the tumor nonsynonymous mutation count.

Material: lung tumor tissue, obtained at surgery. These receptors were taken from a male donor with early-stage non-small cell lung cancer.

This clonotype was seen more than once but under ten times. V gene TRBV28 combines with J gene TRBJ2-7, with D possibly TRBD1 on 6 matching bases. The CDR3 extends over 16 amino acids. V lost 4 bases and J lost 7, with 23 bases in between. Germline CDR1 reads MDHEN; CDR2 reads SYDVKM. CDR3 amino acids: CASSSVGRGTLKEQYF. The CDR3 DNA sequence: TGTGCCAGCAGTTCCGTCGGCAGGGGAACTTTGAAGGAGCAGTACTTC.

In its sample, this clonotype was seen a few times. The chain recombines TRBV11-2 with TRBJ1-1; D is undetermined. Germline CDR1 SGHAT, CDR2 FQNNGV. The CDR3 consists of 12 residues. With 5 bases removed from V and 3 bases from J, the gap between germline ends came to 7 bases. The CDR3 loop is CASSHEYTEAFF. The CDR3 nucleotides are TGTGCCAGCAGCCACGAATACACTGAAGCTTTCTTT.